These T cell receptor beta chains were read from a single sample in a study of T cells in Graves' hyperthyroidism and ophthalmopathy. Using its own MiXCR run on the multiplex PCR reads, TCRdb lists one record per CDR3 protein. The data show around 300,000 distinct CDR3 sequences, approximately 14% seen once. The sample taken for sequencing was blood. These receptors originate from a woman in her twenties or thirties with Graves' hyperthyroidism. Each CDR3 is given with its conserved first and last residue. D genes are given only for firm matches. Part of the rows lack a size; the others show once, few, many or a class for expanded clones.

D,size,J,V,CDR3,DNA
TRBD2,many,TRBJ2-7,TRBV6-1,CASSNGLAGIHEQYF,TGTGCCAGCAGCAACGGACTAGCGGGAATTCACGAGCAGTACTTC
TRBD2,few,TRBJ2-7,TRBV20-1,CSAAGTSPYEQYF,TGCAGTGCTGCCGGGACTAGCCCCTACGAGCAGTACTTC
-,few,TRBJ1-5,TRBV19,CATSRSSNQPQHF,TGTGCCACCAGTAGGTCTAGCAATCAGCCCCAGCATTTT
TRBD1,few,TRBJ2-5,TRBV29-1,CSVDRGHGETQYF,TGCAGCGTGGACAGGGGGCATGGAGAGACCCAGTACTTC
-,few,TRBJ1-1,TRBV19,CASGGTGATEAFF,TGTGCCAGTGGGGGGACGGGAGCAACTGAAGCTTTCTTT
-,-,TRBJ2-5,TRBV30,CAWSFAPQETQYF,TGTGCCTGGTCCTTCGCCCCGCAAGAGACCCAGTACTTC
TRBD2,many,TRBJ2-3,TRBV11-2,CASSPGTSGADTQYF,TGTGCCAGCAGCCCCGGGACTAGCGGCGCAGATACGCAGTATTTT
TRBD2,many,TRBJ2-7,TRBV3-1,CASSQDLAGGPREQYF,TGTGCCAGCAGCCAAGATTTGGCGGGAGGGCCCCGCGAGCAGTACTTC
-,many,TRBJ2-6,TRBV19,CASSEDAGANVLTF,TGTGCCAGTAGTGAGGATGCTGGGGCCAACGTCCTGACTTTC
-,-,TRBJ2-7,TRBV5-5,CASSLRPYAGEQYF,TGTGCCAGCAGCTTGCGACCCTACGCGGGCGAGCAGTACTTC
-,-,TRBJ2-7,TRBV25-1,CASSIGSGYEQYF,TGTGCCAGCAGTATCGGGAGCGGCTACGAGCAGTACTTC
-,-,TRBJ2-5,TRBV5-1,CATSLTTGNQETQYF,TGCGCAACCAGCCTAACAACGGGGAACCAAGAGACCCAGTACTTC
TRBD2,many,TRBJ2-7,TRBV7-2,CASSHPGGWEQYF,TGTGCCAGCAGCCATCCGGGGGGTTGGGAGCAGTACTTC
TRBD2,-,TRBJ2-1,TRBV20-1,CSARDGGAGGDNEQFF,TGCAGTGCTAGAGATGGTGGAGCGGGAGGGGACAATGAGCAGTTCTTC
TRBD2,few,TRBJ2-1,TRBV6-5,CASSYSLTSGRYNEQFF,TGTGCCAGCAGTTACTCCCTGACTAGCGGGAGGTACAATGAGCAGTTCTTC
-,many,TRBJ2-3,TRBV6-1,CASSYDHTYMGLATSTDTQYF,TGTGCCAGCAGTTATGATCATACGTACATGGGGCTAGCGACTAGCACAGATACGCAGTATTTT
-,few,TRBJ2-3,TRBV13,CASSFAEQGGTDTQYF,TGTGCCAGCAGCTTCGCGGAACAGGGTGGCACAGATACGCAGTATTTT
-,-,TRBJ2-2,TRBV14,CASSQDGLQGDTGELFF,TGTGCCAGCAGCCAAGATGGGCTACAGGGAGACACCGGGGAGCTGTTTTTT
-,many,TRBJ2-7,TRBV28,CASSQSGVSYEQYF,TGTGCCAGCTCTCAAAGCGGCGTTTCCTACGAGCAGTACTTC
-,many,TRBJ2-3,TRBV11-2,CASSSRTELTDTQYF,TGTGCCAGCAGCTCGAGGACAGAGCTCACAGATACGCAGTATTTT
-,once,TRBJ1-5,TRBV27,CASSFIGQPQHF,TGTGCCAGCAGTTTTATCGGTCAGCCCCAGCATTTT
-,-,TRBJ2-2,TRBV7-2,CASSPGRGELFF,TGTGCCAGCAGCCCCGGACGGGGGGAGCTGTTTTTT
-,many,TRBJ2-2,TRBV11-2,CASSHRNSNTGELFF,TGTGCCAGCAGCCACAGGAACTCGAACACCGGGGAGCTGTTTTTT
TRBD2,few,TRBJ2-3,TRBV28,CAGSISETSGIRSTDTQYF,TGTGCCGGCAGTATATCAGAGACTAGCGGGATCCGGAGCACAGATACGCAGTATTTT
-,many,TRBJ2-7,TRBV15,CATSSGQSWTYEQYF,TGTGCCACCAGCAGCGGGCAGAGTTGGACCTACGAGCAGTACTTC
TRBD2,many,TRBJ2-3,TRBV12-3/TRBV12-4,CASSKAGGGTDTQYF,TGTGCCAGCAGTAAGGCGGGAGGGGGGACAGATACGCAGTATTTT
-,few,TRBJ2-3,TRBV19,CASSPYEGGGNTQYF,TGTGCCAGTAGTCCCTATGAGGGAGGCGGGAATACGCAGTATTTT
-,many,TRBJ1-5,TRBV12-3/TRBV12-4,CASSFGGFSDNQPQHF,TGTGCCAGCAGCTTCGGGGGGTTTAGCGACAATCAGCCCCAGCATTTT
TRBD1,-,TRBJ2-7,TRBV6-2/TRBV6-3,CASSEGQEPHEQYF,TGTGCCAGCAGCGAGGGACAGGAGCCCCACGAGCAGTACTTC
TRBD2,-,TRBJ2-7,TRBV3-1,CASSPGGQKSYEQYF,TGTGCCAGCAGCCCGGGGGGTCAGAAGTCTTACGAGCAGTACTTC
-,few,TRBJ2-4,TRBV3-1,CASSQAGLAKNIQYF,TGTGCCAGCAGCCAGGCGGGCCTAGCCAAAAACATTCAGTACTTC
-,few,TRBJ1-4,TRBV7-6,CASSSLGGANEKLFF,TGTGCCAGCAGCTCCCTAGGAGGGGCGAACGAAAAACTGTTTTTT
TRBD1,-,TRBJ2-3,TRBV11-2,CASSSRDRGGTQYF,TGTGCCAGCAGCTCGCGGGACAGGGGAGGGACGCAGTATTTT
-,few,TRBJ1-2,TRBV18,CASSPERESYGYTF,TGTGCCAGCTCACCAGAGAGGGAGTCCTATGGCTACACCTTC
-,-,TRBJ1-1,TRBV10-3,CAISEGRLNTEAFF,TGTGCCATCAGTGAGGGTCGGTTGAACACTGAAGCTTTCTTT
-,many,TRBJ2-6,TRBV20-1,CSAPDWASGANVLTF,TGCAGTGCTCCCGACTGGGCCTCTGGGGCCAACGTCCTGACTTTC
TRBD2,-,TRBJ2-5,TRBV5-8,CASSLVAGGIETQYF,TGTGCCAGCAGCCTAGTAGCGGGAGGGATAGAGACCCAGTACTTC
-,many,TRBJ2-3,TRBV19,CASSMERGDTQYF,TGTGCCAGTAGTATGGAACGGGGTGATACGCAGTATTTT
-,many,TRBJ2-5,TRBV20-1,CSASRRPQETQYF,TGCAGTGCTTCTAGAAGACCACAAGAGACCCAGTACTTC
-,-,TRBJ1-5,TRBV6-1,CASSEKGTGSNQPQHF,TGTGCCAGCAGTGAAAAGGGGACCGGTAGCAATCAGCCCCAGCATTTT
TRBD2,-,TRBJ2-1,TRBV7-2,CASSTRRGGTRVLNEQFF,TGTGCCAGCAGCACCCGTCGGGGGGGGACTAGGGTTTTGAATGAGCAGTTCTTC
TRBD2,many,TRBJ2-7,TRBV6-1,CASSSGGLGGSDEQYF,TGTGCCAGCAGTTCGGGAGGGTTAGGAGGATCGGACGAGCAGTACTTC
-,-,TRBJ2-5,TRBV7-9,CASSPGEYQETQYF,TGTGCCAGCAGTCCCGGAGAGTACCAAGAGACCCAGTACTTC
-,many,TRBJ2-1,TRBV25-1,CASSEGTSYNEQFF,TGTGCCAGCAGTGAAGGTACGTCCTACAATGAGCAGTTCTTC
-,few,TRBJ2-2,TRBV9,CASTNQVRGTGELFF,TGTGCCAGCACCAACCAAGTGCGGGGAACCGGGGAGCTGTTTTTT
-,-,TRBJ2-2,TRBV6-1,CASCSGIVSTGELFF,TGTGCCAGTTGCTCGGGGATAGTCTCCACCGGGGAGCTGTTTTTT
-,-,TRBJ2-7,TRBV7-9,CASSPTERRDEQYF,TGTGCCAGCAGCCCGACAGAAAGACGTGACGAGCAGTACTTC
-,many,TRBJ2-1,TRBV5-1,CASTSAADLLGNSDEQFF,TGCGCCAGCACTTCGGCGGCGGACCTTCTCGGGAATTCCGATGAGCAGTTCTTC
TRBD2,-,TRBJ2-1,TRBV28,CASIIALAGGLDNEQFF,TGTGCCAGCATCATAGCCCTAGCGGGAGGGCTGGACAATGAGCAGTTCTTC
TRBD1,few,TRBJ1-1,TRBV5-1,CASSSAAGGTEAFF,TGCGCCAGCAGCTCCGCGGCAGGGGGAACTGAAGCTTTCTTT
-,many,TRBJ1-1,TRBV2,CASSVYLVRGRVRDTEAFF,TGTGCCAGCAGCGTCTACCTTGTCAGGGGCCGCGTTAGGGACACTGAAGCTTTCTTT
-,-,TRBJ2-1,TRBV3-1,CASSQDPGQPLNNEQFF,TGTGCCAGCAGCCAAGATCCCGGACAGCCCCTAAACAATGAGCAGTTCTTC
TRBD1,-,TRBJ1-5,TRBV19,CASSQGTSNQPQHF,TGTGCCAGTTCACAGGGGACTAGCAATCAGCCCCAGCATTTT
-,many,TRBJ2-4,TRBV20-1,CSVGLSGAKNIQYF,TGCAGTGTCGGGCTAAGCGGGGCCAAAAACATTCAGTACTTC